These 10 T cell receptor beta chains were all obtained from the same sample, sequenced in a study of monozygotic twins with inflammatory bowel disease. After re-calling the 5' RACE reads, TCRdb lists one entry per CDR3 protein, DNA absent. Its table lists about 41,000 distinct CDR3 sequences. Sequenced input: blood. The receptors come from a human donor with ulcerative colitis or Crohn's disease, or a healthy co-twin of an affected twin (not recorded which).

V usage is TRBV7-6 and J usage is TRBJ1-5. The CDR3 is 16 amino acids. The germline CDR1 and CDR2 sequences are SGHVS and FNYEAQ. The CDR3 protein is CASSTLTGPSNQPQHF. The full variable domain, its missing parts supplied by reference TRBV7-6 and TRBJ1-5, is GAGVSQSPRYKVTKRGQDVALRCDPISGHVSLYWYRQALGQGPEFLTYFNYEAQQDKSGLPNDRFSAERPEGSISTLTIQRTEQRDSAMYRCASSTLTGPSNQPQHFGDGTRLSIL.

The gene calls are TRBV19 and TRBJ2-1; as DNA is missing, the TRBD1 call by TCRdb cannot be tested. This CDR3 is built from 17 residues. Germline CDR1 is LNHDA and CDR2 is SQIVND (reference sequence). The CDR3 here is CASSNPRVRGSYNEQFF.

This chain joins TRBV5-1 and TRBJ1-1; with no DNA, the TCRdb D assignment of TRBD1 cannot be verified. Germline CDR1 and CDR2: SGHRS and YFSETQ. The CDR3 is made up of 14 amino acids. The CDR3 is CASRQGASNTEAFF.

The chain couples TRBV5-1 to TRBJ2-1; TCRdb lists TRBD2, though no DNA is available to test this call. The CDR3 has 15 amino acids. The V gene's germline CDR1 is SGHRS and CDR2 YFSETQ. The CDR3 region is CASSLSGGGYNEQFF.

This rearrangement joins TRBV28 to TRBJ2-7. Germline V CDR1 and CDR2: MDHEN, SYDVKM. This CDR3 is 17 amino acids long. CDR3 sequence reads: CASSPFPLVGGSYEQYF.

The chain joins TRBV5-1 to TRBJ2-2. Germline V gene lookup returns CDR1 SGHRS and CDR2 YFSETQ. The CDR3 covers 13 residues. CDR3 amino acids: CASSPPSTGELFF. Full variable domain (missing parts from reference TRBV5-1 and TRBJ2-2): KAGVTQTPRYLIKTRGQQVTLSCSPISGHRSVSWYQQTPGQGLQFLFEYFSETQRNKGNFPGRFSGRQFSNSRSEMNVSTLELGDSALYLCASSPPSTGELFFGEGSRLTVL.

The V gene is TRBV5-5, the J gene TRBJ1-2; the TRBD1 assignment by TCRdb is unverifiable without DNA. The CDR3 totals 14 residues. The germline CDR1 and CDR2 sequences are SGHKS and YYEKEE (reference sequence). Here the CDR3 reads CASSLDGQIYGYTF.

This chain links TRBV15 with TRBJ2-1; the TCRdb call, TRBD1, lacks DNA for checking. The CDR3 extends over 14 amino acids. Looked up from germline, CDR1 is LNHNV and CDR2 is YYDKDF (reference sequence). CDR3 in amino acids: CATSPLLEGNEQFF. Full variable domain (remainder filled in from reference TRBV15 and TRBJ2-1): DAMVIQNPRYQVTQFGKPVTLSCSQTLNHNVMYWYQQKSSQAPKLLFHYYDKDFNNEADTPDNFQSRRPNTSFCFLDIRSPGLGDTAMYLCATSPLLEGNEQFFGPGTRLTVL.

V and J are TRBV7-9 and TRBJ2-7. The germline gives CDR1 SEHNR, CDR2 FQNEAQ (reference sequence). CDR3 length: 13 residues. The CDR3 is CASSISGGYEQYF.

This chain links TRBV7-8 with TRBJ1-1; TCRdb's D gene call, TRBD1, goes unchecked for lack of DNA. In germline, CDR1 is SGHVS, CDR2 FQNEAQ. This CDR3 has 14 residues. CDR3 residues: CASSIRQGATEAFF.